This T cell receptor beta chain was identified during a study of T-cell memory formation after mild COVID-19. Notes on the study in general: Clones that shrank (day 15 to 85) were balanced CD4/CD8, whereas later expanders leaned CD4+.

This CDR3 comprises 15 residues. Germline CDR1 SNHLY, CDR2 FYNNEI. The V gene lost 3 bases and the J gene lost 6 bases, with 14 bases spanning the gap. From the 5' RACE reads, TCRdb called clonotypes with MiXCR, one entry per CDR3 protein. This sample carries a few hundred thousand distinct CDR3 sequences, 25% to 30% of them seen once, and the ten largest clones take roughly 12%. This clonotype turned up a few times. Its cognate antigen is unknown. The V and J genes are TRBV2 and TRBJ2-2, with TRBD1 as a possible D gene (5 bases). This clonotype was obtained from an adult woman who had mild COVID-19 (a few samples of this study predate the infection). Cell type and time point are not known. Sequencing used PBMCs or a T cell subset sorted from them (not recorded which). The CDR3 bases are TGTGCCAGCAGTGACCGACAGACCCGGGCCGGGGAGCTGTTTTTT. It encodes CASSDRQTRAGELFF.